This T cell receptor beta chain was recovered during a study of T-cell reconstitution after alpha-beta-depleted transplantation in children. Germline assignment: CDR1 LGHNA and CDR2 YSLEER. The V end was cut by 5 bases, the J end by 0 bases, with 11 bases between. This CDR3 has 15 residues. Library preparation (for TCRbeta) was performed with unique molecular identifiers. TCRdb reprocessed the PCR reads with MiXCR, giving one entry per CDR3 protein. The table records hundreds of thousands of distinct CDR3 sequences, approximately 13% of them present only once. Findings and caveats of the study: After transplant, high TCRbeta diversity at day 60 in some patients arose from surviving recipient T cells and thymic progenitors.

The sample holds many counts of this clonotype. The antigen remains undetermined. This TCR was sampled from a male patient aged 10 to 17 who had a stem cell transplant for acute myeloid leukemia, so the T cells may come from the graft donor. The sample in question was PBMCs, mostly from graft donor cells, obtained 360 days after TCRalphabeta/CD19-depleted stem cell transplant. V is TRBV4-3 and J is TRBJ2-1; the D gene is possibly TRBD1 (5 bases). The CDR3 coding sequence is TGCGCCAGCAGCTCCCAGGGCGGCTCCTACAATGAGCAGTTCTTC. Protein: CASSSQGGSYNEQFF.